This T cell receptor beta chain comes out of a study of CD8+ T cells in alopecia areata. On this clone: One end of the junction fails to match germline, which may point to a read error.

Indicated treatment: oral pan-JAK inhibitor, 5-10 mg twice daily. CDR3 size: 13 residues. Germline loops: CDR1 SSHAT, CDR2 FNYEAQ (reference sequence). RNA extraction was followed by reverse transcription into cDNA, which acted as the sequencing template. The assay was immunoSEQ multiplex PCR, and TCRdb's table has in-frame clones only and misses some. The table lists about 280,000 clones, more than 45% of them singletons. This receptor was obtained from a human donor with alopecia areata. The chain carries TRBV7-7 and TRBJ2-5; unclear D gene. The starting material was CD4+ T cells sorted from blood, obtained at week 24, from a patient treated with tofacitinib. The CDR3 region is CASSASRRETQYF. The CDR3 bases are TGTGCTAGCAGCGCGTCACGGAGAGAGACCCAGTACTTC.